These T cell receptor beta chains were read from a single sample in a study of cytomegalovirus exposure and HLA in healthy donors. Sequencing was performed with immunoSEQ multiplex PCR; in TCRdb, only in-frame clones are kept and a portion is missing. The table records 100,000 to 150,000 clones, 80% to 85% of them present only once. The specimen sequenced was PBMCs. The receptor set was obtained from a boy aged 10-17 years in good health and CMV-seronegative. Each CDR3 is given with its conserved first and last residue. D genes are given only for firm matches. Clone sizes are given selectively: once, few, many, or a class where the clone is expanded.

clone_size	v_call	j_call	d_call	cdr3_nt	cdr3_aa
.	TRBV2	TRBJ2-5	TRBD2	TGTGCCAGCAGTGCGGGACTAGGGGAAGAGACCCAGTACTTC	CASSAGLGEETQYF
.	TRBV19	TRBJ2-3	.	TGTGCCAGTAGTTTCCCCTACGCGGGCAGAGATACGCAGTATTTT	CASSFPYAGRDTQYF
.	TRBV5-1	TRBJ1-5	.	TGCGCCAGCAGCTTGTCCGGGAGTCCGCCCCAGCATTTT	CASSLSGSPPQHF
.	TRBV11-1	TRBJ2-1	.	TGTGCCAGCAGCATCAGTTTACGAGGGCAGTTCTTC	CASSISLRGQFF
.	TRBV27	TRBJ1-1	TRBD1	TGTGCCAGCAGTTTGACCGGGACAGGGGGTGGTGAAGCTTTCTTT	CASSLTGTGGGEAFF
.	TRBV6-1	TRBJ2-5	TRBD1	TGTGCCGGAGGACAGACAGGGAGCTGGGAGACCCAGTACTTC	CAGGQTGSWETQYF
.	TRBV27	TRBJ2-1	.	TGTGCCAGCAGTTTAGACACCTACAATGAGCAGTTCTTC	CASSLDTYNEQFF
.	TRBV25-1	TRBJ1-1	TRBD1	TGTGCCAGCAGCCAGGGGGAGGACACTGAAGCTTTCTTT	CASSQGEDTEAFF
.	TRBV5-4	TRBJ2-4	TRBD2	TGTGCCACCAACGGGGGGGGATTAGGCAAAAACATTCAGTACTTC	CATNGGGLGKNIQYF
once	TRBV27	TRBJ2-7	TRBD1	TGTGCCAGCAGCATTATCGCCGGGACAGGGATGTACGAGCAGTACTTC	CASSIIAGTGMYEQYF
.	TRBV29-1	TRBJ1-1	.	TGCAGCGCTCTGACAGCTAACACTGAAGCTTTCTTT	CSALTANTEAFF
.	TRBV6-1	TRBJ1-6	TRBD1	TGTGCCAGCAGTGTCACCGGGACAGGGTCCCACTTT	CASSVTGTGSHF
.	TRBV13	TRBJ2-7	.	TGTGCCAGCAGCTTGGGCAGGGGCACCTACGAGCAGTACTTC	CASSLGRGTYEQYF
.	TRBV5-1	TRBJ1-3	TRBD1	TGCGCCAGCAGCTCCGGGACAGCTGGAAACACCATATATTTT	CASSSGTAGNTIYF
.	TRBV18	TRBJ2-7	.	TGTGCCAGCTCGAAGAGTGTGGCGGCTGATTACGAGCAGTACTTC	CASSKSVAADYEQYF